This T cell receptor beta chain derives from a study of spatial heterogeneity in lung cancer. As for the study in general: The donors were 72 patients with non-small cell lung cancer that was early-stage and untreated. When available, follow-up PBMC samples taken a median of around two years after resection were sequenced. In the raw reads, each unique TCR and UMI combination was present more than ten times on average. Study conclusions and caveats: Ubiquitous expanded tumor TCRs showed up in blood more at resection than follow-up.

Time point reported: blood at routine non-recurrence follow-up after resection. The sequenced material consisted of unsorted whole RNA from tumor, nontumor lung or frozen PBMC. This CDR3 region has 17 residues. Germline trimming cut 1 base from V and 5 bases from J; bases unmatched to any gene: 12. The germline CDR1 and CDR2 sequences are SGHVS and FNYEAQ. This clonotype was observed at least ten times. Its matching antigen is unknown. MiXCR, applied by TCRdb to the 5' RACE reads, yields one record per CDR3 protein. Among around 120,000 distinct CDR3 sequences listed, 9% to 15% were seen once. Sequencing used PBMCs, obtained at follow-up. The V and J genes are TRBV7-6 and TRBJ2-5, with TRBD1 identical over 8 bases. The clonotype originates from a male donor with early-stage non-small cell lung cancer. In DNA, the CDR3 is TGTGCCAGCAGCTTAGGTCAGGTCAGGGGGCGCAGGGAGACCCAGTACTTC. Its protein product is CASSLGQVRGRRETQYF.